The 8 T cell receptor beta chains below were found in one sample sequenced in a study of T cell repertoires in cytomegalovirus infection (dated by TCRdb to the late 2010s). According to the study, the label for this sample's treatment or condition signals: in vitro stimulation with specific CMV peptide epitopes to enrich CMV-specific T cells. The listed sequencing device is Illumina HiSeq 1500. Using fastp at Q25 and MiXCR, TCRdb reprocessed the public reads and kept productive beta chains. Each entry is one CDR3 protein sequence, shown with its most common DNA and genes. The sample contains 20,000 to 25,000 distinct CDR3 sequences, 42% of them found a single time. Just under 95% of the sample belongs to the ten largest clones. No antigen has been identified for these receptors. The sequences come from CD8+ T cells from cultured PBMCs, collected from culture after CMV antigen stimulation. Receptors were obtained from a human donor in good health (CMV status not recorded). Some clones in this sample may be carry-over from other donors' samples.

The V gene is TRBV12-3 or TRBV12-4, the J gene TRBJ1-1; a weak D match, TRBD1 (5 bases). The V gene lost 2 bases and the J gene lost 4 bases, with 11 bases spanning the gap. This CDR3 has 14 amino acids. The CDR3 DNA reads as TGTGCCAGCAGTTTAAGCCCAGGGTCCACTGAAGCTTTCTTT. This gives the protein CASSLSPGSTEAFF.

The chain recombines TRBV7-8 with TRBJ2-5; the match to TRBD2 covers 11 bases. There are 15 residues in the CDR3. J lost 5 bases, V lost 5 bases, and 7 bases had no gene match. Germline CDR1 SGHVS, CDR2 FQNEAQ. Written as DNA, the CDR3 is TGTGCCAGCAGCGAACGGACTAGCGGGCGGGAGACCCAGTACTTC. It encodes CASSERTSGRETQYF. Together with reference TRBV7-8 and TRBJ2-5, the CDR3 gives the full variable domain: GAGVSQSPRYKVAKRGQDVALRCDPISGHVSLFWYQQALGQGPEFLTYFQNEAQLDKSGLPSDRFFAERPEGSVSTLKIQRTQQEDSAVYLCASSERTSGRETQYFGPGTRLLVL.

The V and J genes are TRBV6-2 or TRBV6-3 and TRBJ2-7; no clear D. Trimming stripped 3 bases from V and 5 bases from J, with 5 bases between. CDR3 length equals 11 residues. Germline loops: CDR1 MNHEY, CDR2 SVGEGT. CDR3 in DNA: TGTGCCAGCAGTTATGTGGACGAGCAGTACTTC. Amino acid sequence: CASSYVDEQYF.

V is TRBV9 and J is TRBJ2-3; D is ambiguous. This CDR3 comprises 20 residues. V shed 0 bases and J shed 4 bases, with 27 bases lying between them. CDR1 and CDR2 from the germline V gene are SGDLS and YYNGEE. CDR3 sequence (DNA): TGTGCCAGCAGCGTAGCTACCTGGTACTCTGGCGCTACTACCGCAGATACGCAGTATTTT. Translating gives CASSVATWYSGATTADTQYF. Full variable domain (outside the CDR3, taken from reference TRBV9 and TRBJ2-3): DSGVTQTPKHLITATGQRVTLRCSPRSGDLSVYWYQQSLDQGLQFLIQYYNGEERAKGNILERFSAQQFPDLHSELNLSSLELGDSALYFCASSVATWYSGATTADTQYFGPGTRLTVL.

This clonotype has more than one count but fewer than ten. The chain combines TRBV7-2 with TRBJ2-5, with 7 bases identical to TRBD1. V lost 4 bases, J lost 0 bases, and 5 bases stayed unmatched. CDR3 length equals 15 residues. Germline CDR1 and CDR2: SGHTA and FQGNSA. CDR3 amino acids: CASSSQTGYQETQYF. The CDR3 bases are TGTGCCAGCAGCTCCCAGACAGGGTACCAAGAGACCCAGTACTTC.

The chain uses TRBV20-1 and TRBJ1-2; tentatively, D is TRBD1 (6 bases). V shed 0 bases and J shed 4 bases, with 12 bases lying between them. The CDR3 sequence is 14 residues long. Germline lookup yields CDR1 DFQATT and CDR2 SNEGSKA (reference sequence). CDR3 in amino acids: CSARDPRTAYGYTF. The CDR3 DNA follows: TGCAGTGCTAGAGATCCGCGGACAGCCTATGGCTACACCTTC.

This clonotype showed up just a few times. The genes are TRBV28 and TRBJ1-1; D gene uncertain. V was trimmed by 1 base and J by 7 bases, leaving 7 bases between them. The CDR3 runs to 12 residues. Germline V gene data show CDR1 as MDHEN and CDR2 as SYDVKM. The CDR3 DNA is TGTGCCAGCAGTTTATTAGGAGTTGAAGCTTTCTTT. It is translated as CASSLLGVEAFF. Based on the CDR3 plus reference TRBV28 and TRBJ1-1, the full variable domain is DVKVTQSSRYLVKRTGEKVFLECVQDMDHENMFWYRQDPGLGLRLIYFSYDVKMKEKGDIPEGYSVSREKKERFSLILESASTNQTSMYLCASSLLGVEAFFGQGTRLTVV.

This clonotype was recorded a few times. The rearrangement links TRBV7-3 to TRBJ2-3, with 10 bases identical to TRBD1. CDR1 and CDR2 from the germline V gene are SGHTA and FQGTGA. The CDR3 is 16 residues long. The J segment lost 1 base and the V segment lost 1 base, leaving 2 bases of the junction unmatched. The CDR3 coding sequence is TGTGCCAGCAGCTTAAGCGGGACAGGGGGCACAGATACGCAGTATTTT. Translation gives CASSLSGTGGTDTQYF.